The 20 T cell receptor beta chains listed next were all sequenced from one sample in a study of OX40 agonist ivuxolimab in advanced cancers. Library method: the immunoSEQ multiplex PCR assay. In its TCRdb copy, this immuneACCESS table keeps in-frame sequences only and misses some clones. Where compared with another copy, unresolved V genes explain less than half of these, and the others have no known cause. Across this sample there are some 45,000 clones, with more than 75% seen only once. Around a fifth of the sample comes from the top ten. This sample comprised CD4+ or CD8+ T cells sorted from blood, obtained in a trial of the OX40 agonist ivuxolimab. All receptors derive from an adult with an advanced solid tumor such as melanoma, head and neck, liver or kidney cancer.

The chain carries TRBV19 and TRBJ1-2; D unresolved. Trimming took off 7 bases at V and 5 bases at J, with 11 bases between the two ends. The germline CDR1 and CDR2 sequences are LNHDA and SQIVND (reference sequence). CDR3 size: 12 residues. CDR3 sequence: CASTVGSYGYTF. The CDR3 DNA is TGTGCCAGTACGGTGGGATCTTATGGCTACACCTTC.

This clone was counted only a few times. This chain joins TRBV29-1 and TRBJ1-2, with unresolved D. The length of the CDR3 is 13 residues. Germline V lookup: CDR1 SQVTM, CDR2 ANQGSEA. V lost 1 base and J 8 bases, leaving 14 bases between the germline ends. The CDR3 loop is CSVEGGVFRGYTF. CDR3 DNA: TGCAGCGTTGAAGGTGGGGTCTTCAGGGGCTACACCTTC.

The V and J genes are TRBV29-1 and TRBJ2-7, with a tentative D call TRBD1 (5 bases). The germline V and J ends were trimmed by 7 bases and 4 bases, with 11 bases remaining between them. Germline V gene data show CDR1 as SQVTM and CDR2 as ANQGSEA. CDR3 size: 11 residues. The CDR3 loop reads CSAEQGYEQYF. For the CDR3, the DNA is TGCAGCGCCGAGCAGGGTTACGAGCAGTACTTC.

The rearrangement uses TRBV5-8 and TRBJ1-5; 7 positions match TRBD1. V dropped 4 bases and J dropped 5; count of bases not matched to a gene: 9. CDR1 SGHTS and CDR2 YDEGEE come from the germline V gene. The CDR3 loop spans 15 amino acids. Here the CDR3 reads CASSGTADPYQPQHF. The CDR3 DNA follows: TGTGCCAGCAGCGGGACAGCGGACCCCTATCAGCCCCAGCATTTT.

The chain has TRBV9 and TRBJ1-3, with D perhaps TRBD1 (6 bases). The CDR3 sequence is 17 residues long. The V end lost 3 bases, the J end lost 0 bases, and 16 bases lay between the germline ends. Germline V gives CDR1 SGDLS, CDR2 YYNGEE. In DNA form, the CDR3 reads TGTGCCAGCAGCGACCGGGAAGGGGGGAGCTCTGGAAACACCATATATTTT. It is translated as CASSDREGGSSGNTIYF.

The rearrangement uses TRBV10-2 and TRBJ1-1; no clear D. Trimming left V 3 bases short and J 1 base short, with 9 bases between. This CDR3 has 14 residues. Germline CDR1 and CDR2: WSHSY and SAAADI. Here the CDR3 reads CASSDVVGNTEAFF. As DNA, the CDR3 is TGCGCCAGCAGTGATGTGGTGGGGAACACTGAAGCTTTCTTT.

This chain links TRBV30 with TRBJ1-5, with no clear D. The germline V and J ends were trimmed by 0 bases and 4 bases, with 7 bases remaining between them. The CDR3 contains 13 residues. CDR1 and CDR2 from the germline V gene are GTSNPN and SVGIG (reference sequence). The DNA of the CDR3 is TGTGCCTGGAGTGTATCTGGGAATCAGCCCCAGCATTTT. Protein product: CAWSVSGNQPQHF.

This chain uses TRBV4-2 with TRBJ2-3; the D gene is possibly TRBD1 (8 bases). Germline lookup yields CDR1 LGHNA and CDR2 YNFKEQ. Trimming removed 0 bases from V and 1 base from J, with 14 bases in between. CDR3 length: 17 residues. This CDR3 reads CASSQEGGGQGTDTQYF. DNA for the CDR3: TGTGCCAGCAGCCAAGAGGGGGGGGGACAGGGCACAGATACGCAGTATTTT.

DNA for the CDR3: TGCGCCAGCAGCTTGGACCCCCAGGGATCCTACGAGCAGTACTTC. It codes for CASSLDPQGSYEQYF. The chain links TRBV5-1 to TRBJ2-7; tentatively, D is TRBD1 (5 bases). Trimming cost V 0 bases and J 1 base, with 11 bases left between them. This CDR3 has 15 amino acids. Per germline, CDR1 SGHRS and CDR2 YFSETQ. Full variable domain (outside the CDR3, taken from reference TRBV5-1 and TRBJ2-7): KAGVTQTPRYLIKTRGQQVTLSCSPISGHRSVSWYQQTPGQGLQFLFEYFSETQRNKGNFPGRFSGRQFSNSRSEMNVSTLELGDSALYLCASSLDPQGSYEQYFGPGTRLTVT.

The genes are TRBV6-5 and TRBJ2-1; either TRBD1 or TRBD2 may fit D (5 bases each). The CDR3 runs 15 residues. Germline CDR1 is MNHEY and CDR2 is SVGAGI. V lost 1 base, J lost 2 bases, and 9 bases lay in between. Here the CDR3 reads CASSYLGEPYNEQFF. DNA of the CDR3: TGTGCCAGCAGTTACTTGGGGGAGCCCTACAATGAGCAGTTCTTC.

This chain uses TRBV5-6 with TRBJ2-7, with unresolved D. Trimming left V 2 bases short and J 1 base short, with 7 bases between. Looked up from germline, CDR1 is SGHDT and CDR2 is YYEEEE. This CDR3 spans 13 amino acids. CDR3 residues: CASSFGSSYEQYF. CDR3 coding DNA: TGTGCCAGCAGCTTCGGCAGTTCCTACGAGCAGTACTTC.

V is TRBV11-1 and J is TRBJ1-6, with unresolved D. Trimming left V 1 base short and J 8 bases short, with 6 bases between. CDR3 length: 13 residues. Germline CDR1 SGHAT, CDR2 FQDESV (reference sequence). The CDR3 loop reads CASSLGSDSPLHF. In nucleotides, the CDR3 is TGTGCCAGCAGCTTAGGTTCGGATTCACCCCTCCACTTT.

This chain connects TRBV4-1 to TRBJ1-1; D remains ambiguous. Trimming stripped 1 base from V and 6 bases from J, with 12 bases between. Germline CDR1 MGHRA, CDR2 YSYEKL. CDR3 size: 14 residues. The CDR3 protein is CASSQVSGLAEAFF. In nucleotides, the CDR3 is TGCGCCAGCAGCCAAGTTTCGGGTCTCGCTGAAGCTTTCTTT.

The gene calls are TRBV18 and TRBJ2-1; the D gene is possibly TRBD1 (6 bases). The CDR3 sequence is 17 residues long. Deletions cut 0 bases from V and 2 bases from J, with 14 bases between. The germline gives CDR1 KGHSH, CDR2 LQKENI. Here the CDR3 reads CASSPPRSGTTYNEQFF. The DNA of the CDR3 is TGTGCCAGCTCACCACCCCGGTCCGGGACAACCTACAATGAGCAGTTCTTC.

This chain connects TRBV5-5 to TRBJ1-5; 7 bases are a match to TRBD1. From germline, CDR1 is SGHKS and CDR2 YYEKEE (reference sequence). The J segment lost 7 bases and the V segment lost 0 bases, leaving 4 bases of the junction unmatched. The CDR3 is made up of 14 amino acids. The CDR3 coding sequence is TGTGCCAGCAGCTTGGAGGGGGCCGGGCAGCCCCAGCATTTT. Translating it yields CASSLEGAGQPQHF.

V and J are TRBV13 and TRBJ1-1; TRBD1 is a possible D gene (6 bases). V lost 5 bases, J lost 5 bases, and 21 bases lay in between. The CDR3 contains 16 residues. CDR1 and CDR2 from the germline V gene are PRHDT and FYEKMQ (reference sequence). CDR3 coding DNA: TGTGCCAGCAGCCCCACCGGGGGCCCGCGGAAGACTGAAGCTTTCTTT. Amino acid sequence: CASSPTGGPRKTEAFF.

The chain carries TRBV4-1 and TRBJ2-7; D uncertain. CDR1 is MGHRA, CDR2 YSYEKL, per germline. V was cut by 1 base and J by 2 bases, with 6 bases left in between. CDR3 length: 13 amino acids. The CDR3 sequence is CASSQGEPYEQYF. CDR3 DNA: TGCGCCAGCAGCCAAGGGGAACCCTACGAGCAGTACTTC.

J is TRBJ1-6 and V is TRBV30; possible D gene TRBD1, 6 bases. Germline CDR1 is GTSNPN and CDR2 is SVGIG (reference sequence). The CDR3 loop spans 13 amino acids. Trimming stripped 2 bases from V and 11 bases from J, with 13 bases between. CDR3 protein: CAWSRTAEAPLHF. The CDR3 nucleotides read TGTGCCTGGAGTCGGACAGCAGAGGCACCCCTCCACTTT.

V and J are TRBV28 and TRBJ2-3; 14 bases map to TRBD2. CDR3 length: 17 amino acids. V was clipped by 5 bases and J by 2 bases; unmatched bases: 6. Germline V gene lookup returns CDR1 MDHEN and CDR2 SYDVKM. The CDR3 bases are TGTGCCAGCAGTCACCCGGGACTAGCGGGGGACACAGATACGCAGTATTTT. It yields the protein CASSHPGLAGDTDTQYF.

The CDR3 nucleotides are TGTGCCACCAGCAGAGCTAGCTCACCCACAGATACGCAGTATTTT. This codes for CATSRASSPTDTQYF. The chain joins TRBV15 to TRBJ2-3; a weak D match, TRBD2 (5 bases). This CDR3 is 15 amino acids long. CDR1 and CDR2 from the germline V gene are LNHNV and YYDKDF (reference sequence). Trimming took off 1 base at V and 2 bases at J, with 10 bases between the two ends. The full variable domain, with the rest looked up from reference TRBV15 and TRBJ2-3, is DAMVIQNPRYQVTQFGKPVTLSCSQTLNHNVMYWYQQKSSQAPKLLFHYYDKDFNNEADTPDNFQSRRPNTSFCFLDIRSPGLGDTAMYLCATSRASSPTDTQYFGPGTRLTVL.